These 7 T cell receptor beta chains share one sample of origin, sequenced in a study of cytomegalovirus exposure and HLA in healthy donors. A multiplex PCR was run with 60 Vbeta primers and 13 Jbeta primers. TCRdb keeps only in-frame clones here, not all; method: immunoSEQ multiplex PCR. The sample carries more than 250,000 clones, around 90% recorded once. Sequencing was performed on PBMCs. These receptors were obtained from a woman between 18 and 30 years old in good health and CMV-seronegative.

This chain links TRBV4-1 with TRBJ1-4, with TRBD1 identical over 7 bases. V shed 2 bases and J 7 bases; nucleotides not matched to a gene: 10. Germline loops: CDR1 MGHRA, CDR2 YSYEKL. The CDR3 is 16 residues long. The CDR3, as DNA: TGCGCCAGCAGCCAAACCGGACAGGAAGGAGGTGAAAAACTGTTTTTT. This gives the protein CASSQTGQEGGEKLFF.

The chain carries TRBV6-4 and TRBJ2-3, with 10 bases that match TRBD1. CDR3 length: 14 amino acids. CDR1 and CDR2 from the germline V gene are MRHNA and SNTAGT. J gave up 5 bases and V 5 bases, and 4 bases lay outside the gene matches. The CDR3 is CASSRQGAGDTQYF. In nucleotides, the CDR3 is TGTGCCAGCAGTCGACAGGGGGCTGGAGATACGCAGTATTTT.

This clone showed up just once. The J gene is TRBJ2-3, the V gene TRBV9, with a tentative D call TRBD2 (7 bases). This CDR3 contains 13 residues. From germline, CDR1 is SGDLS and CDR2 YYNGEE. Trimming pared 9 bases from V and 0 bases from J, leaving 11 bases between. The CDR3 protein is CATAGASTDTQYF. DNA for the CDR3: TGTGCCACCGCGGGGGCCAGCACAGATACGCAGTATTTT. Together with reference TRBV9 and TRBJ2-3, the CDR3 gives the full variable domain: DSGVTQTPKHLITATGQRVTLRCSPRSGDLSVYWYQQSLDQGLQFLIQYYNGEERAKGNILERFSAQQFPDLHSELNLSSLELGDSALYFCATAGASTDTQYFGPGTRLTVL.

The gene calls are TRBV5-1 and TRBJ2-3; the D gene is possibly TRBD2 (5 bases). Trimming took 2 bases from V and 5 from J, leaving 6 bases between them. Germline V gives CDR1 SGHRS, CDR2 YFSETQ. There are 12 residues in the CDR3. CDR3: CASSFGGDTQYF. CDR3 nucleotides: TGCGCCAGCAGCTTCGGAGGAGATACGCAGTATTTT. Variable domain in full (rest from reference TRBV5-1 and TRBJ2-3): KAGVTQTPRYLIKTRGQQVTLSCSPISGHRSVSWYQQTPGQGLQFLFEYFSETQRNKGNFPGRFSGRQFSNSRSEMNVSTLELGDSALYLCASSFGGDTQYFGPGTRLTVL.

The rearrangement joins TRBV6-1 to TRBJ1-1, with D possibly matching TRBD1 (6 bases). The CDR3 sequence is 14 residues long. The ends were cut back, 6 bases at V and 4 bases at J, with 15 bases in the middle. CDR1 MNHNS and CDR2 SASEGT come from the germline V gene. This chain's CDR3 is CASRNRVLGTEAFF. The CDR3 DNA follows: TGTGCCAGCAGAAACAGGGTGCTGGGCACTGAAGCTTTCTTT.

As concerns this clone: Other DNA sequences of this sample code for an identical CDR3. The V gene is TRBV7-9, the J gene TRBJ1-1, with D tentatively TRBD1 (5 bases). Germline lookup yields CDR1 SEHNR and CDR2 FQNEAQ (reference sequence). The CDR3 has 14 amino acids. With 5 bases removed from V and 1 base from J, the gap between germline ends came to 11 bases. The CDR3: CASSPGGENTEAFF. CDR3 DNA: TGTGCCAGCAGCCCGGGGGGGGAGAACACTGAAGCTTTCTTT.

The V call is TRBV23-1, the J call TRBJ2-1, with a possible D match to TRBD1 (5 bases). TRBV23-1 is an ORF for which the function is uncertain. V was trimmed by 3 bases and J by 0 bases, leaving 15 bases between them. CDR3 length: 17 residues. The CDR3 sequence is CASSQPGDRGSYNEQFF. The CDR3, as DNA: TGCGCCAGCAGTCAGCCCGGAGACAGAGGCTCCTACAATGAGCAGTTCTTC.